One sample yielded the 16 T cell receptor beta chains listed below, sequenced in a study of T cells in Graves' hyperthyroidism and ophthalmopathy. RNA transcripts served as the template for amplifying TCR beta CDR3 regions. HTBI primers were used for first-round RT-PCR of the TCR CDR3. TCRdb passed the multiplex PCR reads through MiXCR, listing each CDR3 protein once. This sample carries about 620,000 distinct CDR3 sequences, 15% to 20% of them seen once, and the ten largest clones take 3.5% to 4%. Sequences were obtained from blood. The receptors here all came from a woman in her 30s with Graves' hyperthyroidism.

This clonotype has only a few counts. The rearrangement links TRBV27 to TRBJ2-7, with 7 bases aligning to TRBD2. The V gene's germline CDR1 is MNHEY and CDR2 SMNVEV (reference sequence). Trimming at V came to 6 bases and at J to 6 bases, leaving 8 bases not matched to a gene. The CDR3 has 13 amino acids. The DNA of the CDR3 is TGTGCCAGCAGCGTGACTAGCTCTTCCGAGCAGTACTTC. Translation gives CASSVTSSSEQYF.

The table lists this clonotype with a few counts. The chain uses TRBV7-9 and TRBJ2-2; D tentatively reads TRBD1 or TRBD2 (5 bases each). The CDR3 runs to 13 residues. With 8 bases removed from V and 6 bases from J, the gap between germline ends came to 13 bases. Germline V gives CDR1 SEHNR, CDR2 FQNEAQ (reference sequence). The CDR3 region is CASAREGSGELFF. CDR3 DNA: TGTGCCAGCGCCCGTGAGGGGTCCGGGGAGCTGTTTTTT.

J is TRBJ1-1 and V is TRBV18, with D unclear. Trimming took off 2 bases at V and 1 base at J, with 11 bases between the two ends. This CDR3 is 15 amino acids long. Germline V gene sequence: CDR1 KGHSH, CDR2 LQKENI. The CDR3 protein is CASSPELSGNTEAFF. The CDR3 bases are TGTGCCAGCTCACCAGAGCTCTCAGGGAACACTGAAGCTTTCTTT.

CDR3 in DNA: TGCAGCGTTGTGGGTACCGGGGAGCTGTTTTTT. Translated: CSVVGTGELFF. The chain joins TRBV29-1 to TRBJ2-2; D unclear. Between the trimmed V and J ends, which lost 4 bases and 5 bases, there was a span of 5 bases. Germline V CDR1 and CDR2: SQVTM, ANQGSEA. This CDR3 is built from 11 residues.

This clonotype was recorded at least ten times. The chain links TRBV11-2 to TRBJ2-3; perhaps TRBD2 as D (6 bases). The length of the CDR3 is 15 residues. The V and J ends lost 0 bases and 6 bases respectively, with 13 bases between them. The germline V gene has CDR1 SGHAT and CDR2 FQNNGV. CDR3 DNA: TGTGCCAGCAGCTTAGATCCGGGAGTTCCCGATACGCAGTATTTT. Translated: CASSLDPGVPDTQYF.

This clonotype was recorded at least ten times. The chain has TRBV6-1 and TRBJ1-2; D unclear. The CDR3 runs to 13 residues. The V gene lost 5 bases and the J gene lost 2 bases, with 9 bases spanning the gap. The germline V gene has CDR1 MNHNS and CDR2 SASEGT. CDR3 residues: CASSPQNNYGYTF. CDR3 sequence (DNA): TGTGCCAGCAGTCCCCAGAACAACTATGGCTACACCTTC.

This clonotype was seen repeatedly, ten times or more. This chain uses TRBV6-1 with TRBJ1-2; D ambiguous. Germline V lookup: CDR1 MNHNS, CDR2 SASEGT. This CDR3 has 14 residues. V lost 1 base and J lost 2, with 8 bases in between. CDR3 bases: TGTGCCAGCAGTGAAGTAACGGTAAACTATGGCTACACCTTC. This sequence encodes CASSEVTVNYGYTF.

Many counts were recorded for this clonotype. The chain carries TRBV20-1 and TRBJ2-7; 11 bases map to TRBD2. This CDR3 is 14 amino acids long. CDR1 and CDR2 from the germline V gene are DFQATT and SNEGSKA (reference sequence). Germline trimming cut 5 bases from V and 2 bases from J; bases unmatched to any gene: 5. The DNA for the CDR3 is TGCAGTGCTTCTTATAGCGGGAGGGCCTACGAGCAGTACTTC. Its protein product is CSASYSGRAYEQYF.

This clonotype was counted at least ten times. J is TRBJ2-1 and V is TRBV12-5; D unclear. The CDR3 has 14 residues. In germline, CDR1 is LGHNT, CDR2 FRNRAP. Trimming pared 3 bases from V and 3 bases from J, leaving 9 bases between. This CDR3 reads CASGFGGVYNEQFF. The DNA for the CDR3 is TGTGCTAGTGGTTTCGGCGGAGTCTACAATGAGCAGTTCTTC. Full variable domain (missing parts from reference TRBV12-5 and TRBJ2-1): DARVTQTPRHKVTEMGQEVTMRCQPILGHNTVFWYRQTMMQGLELLAYFRNRAPLDDSGMPKDRFSAEMPDATLATLKIQPSEPRDSAVYFCASGFGGVYNEQFFGPGTRLTVL.

Of note for this clonotype: The junction departs from the called germline gene at one end, perhaps through a read error. The V call is TRBV5-1, the J call TRBJ2-3, with TRBD2 matching 9 bases. The CDR3 totals 19 residues. CDR1 and CDR2 from the germline V gene are SGHRS and YFSETQ. CDR3 sequence (DNA): TGCGTCAGCAGCTTAGGTTTAGTCGGAACTAGCGGGAGCACAGATACGCAGTATTTT. This codes for CVSSLGLVGTSGSTDTQYF.

This clonotype was counted a few times. A read error is likely, as this CDR3 ends without the conserved phenylalanine or tryptophan. This chain joins TRBV6-5 and TRBJ1-2; D not certain. Per germline, CDR1 MNHEY and CDR2 SVGAGI. V dropped 2 bases and J dropped 4 bases, with 11 bases sitting between them. The CDR3 length is 14 residues. This CDR3 is CASSYIVLSYGYTL. The CDR3 DNA is TGTGCCAGCAGTTACATAGTACTGTCCTATGGCTACACCCTC.

This sequence joins TRBV5-6 and TRBJ1-2, with 7 bases lining up with TRBD1. The V gene's germline CDR1 is SGHDT and CDR2 YYEEEE. Trimming removed 3 bases from V and 6 bases from J; junction bases left unmatched: 8. This CDR3 is built from 14 residues. CDR3 in amino acids: CASSSGTAENGYTF. Written as DNA, the CDR3 is TGTGCCAGCAGCTCAGGGACAGCCGAGAATGGCTACACCTTC.

This chain links TRBV4-3 with TRBJ2-1, with 10 bases identical to TRBD2. V lost 4 bases, J lost 6 bases, and 9 bases stayed unmatched. The CDR3 contains 16 residues. From germline, CDR1 is LGHNA and CDR2 YSLEER. The CDR3: CASSLLSGRAVNEQFF. CDR3 bases: TGCGCCAGCAGCCTCCTCAGCGGGAGGGCCGTCAATGAGCAGTTCTTC.

The chain recombines TRBV12-3 or TRBV12-4 with TRBJ2-3, with 13 bases matching TRBD2. CDR3 length: 17 amino acids. The J segment lost 4 bases and the V segment lost 4 bases, leaving 8 bases of the junction unmatched. The CDR3 DNA is TGTGCCAGCAGTTGTGGACTAGCGGGAGATTGGGCAGATACGCAGTATTTT. Amino acid sequence: CASSCGLAGDWADTQYF.

CDR3 residues: CASSPGFIQYF. CDR3 nucleotides: TGTGCCAGCAGCCCGGGATTTATTCAGTACTTC. The chain combines TRBV11-3 with TRBJ2-4; possibly TRBD2 for D (5 bases). The CDR3 runs 11 residues. Germline V lookup: CDR1 SGHNT, CDR2 YENEEA. The V end was cut by 5 bases, the J end by 10 bases, with 9 bases between.

This clonotype was recorded at least ten times. CDR3 nucleotide sequence: TGTGCCAGCAACCTTTTGGGGGCCGCTAACTATGGCTACACCTTC. Encoded protein: CASNLLGAANYGYTF. The rearrangement uses TRBV12-3 or TRBV12-4 and TRBJ1-2, with D tentatively TRBD1 (6 bases). The CDR3 length is 15 residues. The V end lost 7 bases, the J end lost 0 bases, and 15 bases lay between the germline ends.